A selection of T cell receptor beta chains follows, all from one sample in a study of T-cell reconstitution after alpha-beta-depleted transplantation in children. TCRdb reprocessed the PCR reads via MiXCR and lists one record per CDR3 protein. The sample comprises about 540,000 distinct CDR3 sequences, around 17% of which are singletons, and around 3.3% rests with the top ten. The sequencing used PBMCs from the stem cell graft donor, collected from the stem cell graft. Every receptor here comes from a human donor who donated a stem cell graft to a child with acute lymphoblastic leukemia. Each CDR3 is given with its conserved first and last residue. D genes are given only for firm matches.

J gene	V gene	D gene	CDR3 protein
TRBJ2-5	TRBV7-9	-	CASSSGPNGHQETQYF
TRBJ1-1	TRBV30	-	CAWRRDDTEAFF
TRBJ1-4	TRBV6-5	TRBD1	CASSTLGVQGLDREKLFF
TRBJ2-3	TRBV27	-	CASATAGTDTQYF
TRBJ2-3	TRBV18	-	CASSRRERASTDTQYF
TRBJ2-1	TRBV3-1	-	CASSQVTGEQFF
TRBJ2-5	TRBV6-5	-	CASSYSGQRETQYF
TRBJ2-1	TRBV4-2	TRBD2	CASSQPGLAGGGAYNEQFF
TRBJ1-1	TRBV5-1	-	CASREKRQDPEAFF
TRBJ2-2	TRBV9	-	CASSVEGGELFF
TRBJ2-6	TRBV15	-	CATSRDVRVGANVLTF
TRBJ2-7	TRBV29-1	-	CSVDSSGYEQYF
TRBJ1-1	TRBV5-1	-	CASRGGTANTEAFF
TRBJ2-7	TRBV20-1	TRBD2	CSARDRTSGRTYEQYF
TRBJ2-5	TRBV18	TRBD2	CASSPRERAGGLMGETQYF
TRBJ2-1	TRBV3-1	TRBD2	CASSQDGAGRGNEQFF
TRBJ2-1	TRBV12-3/TRBV12-4	TRBD2	CASSPLMGTSGYNEQFF
TRBJ2-1	TRBV21-1	-	CASSTYRANIKEQFF
TRBJ1-1	TRBV6-5	-	CASSYSTGGKTEAFF
TRBJ2-3	TRBV20-1	-	CSASKGGTDTQYF
TRBJ2-3	TRBV3-1	-	CASSQIPGGVRGSTDTQYF
TRBJ1-4	TRBV7-9	TRBD1	CASSSGQSATNEKLFF
TRBJ1-6	TRBV25-1	-	CASSWAAFDSPLHF
TRBJ1-1	TRBV5-6	-	CASSLMATEAFF
TRBJ1-5	TRBV15	-	CATSTMYRQPQHF
TRBJ2-1	TRBV5-1	-	CASSLAGSLGNEQFF
TRBJ2-1	TRBV27	TRBD2	CASSPGLAGVTYNEQFF
TRBJ1-2	TRBV6-1	-	CASRDGGLRYTF
TRBJ1-5	TRBV10-3	-	CAISESMGYQPQHF
TRBJ1-1	TRBV18	-	CASSRELNTEAFF
TRBJ1-1	TRBV20-1	-	CSARGLQGGHTEAFF
TRBJ1-2	TRBV21-1	-	CASSKEGGGYGYTF
TRBJ2-2	TRBV9	-	CASSPWGASNAGELFF
TRBJ1-6	TRBV27	TRBD1	CASSLYDRAGSNSPLHF